This record looks at one T cell receptor (beta chain) sequence and its context. Its specific antigen is unknown. The sample holds no much larger clone one base away, and base qualities are not on file. Donors were under 40 systemically healthy Caucasian individuals from Russia aged roughly 6 to 90 years. Each donor gave 8 to 10 milliliters of peripheral blood, drawn into EDTA-treated Vacutainer tubes. PBMCs were isolated by Ficoll-Paque density-gradient centrifugation, with at least 6 million obtained per sample. Total RNA was extracted from PBMCs with Trizol reagent, with at least 5 micrograms obtained per sample. For every donor, an aliquot of PBMCs went through flow cytometry to measure the percentages of naive CD45RAhigh/CD27high T cells. This sample stems from a study of blood T cells in healthy people across ages (dated by TCRdb to between 2014 and 2016). Broadly, across the study: In model experiments, template switching captured about one uniquely barcoded TCR beta cDNA molecule for every two T cells. Age-related changes in TCR beta repertoire diversity were measured in the study by deep sequencing normalized with unique cDNA molecular identifiers. Donors were grouped into four age groups: young (average roughly 17 years), middle-aged (around 39), aged (about 60) and long-lived (over 80). To avoid experimental bias, donors of different ages were distributed randomly across sequencing lanes. Two additional independent replicas of 1 million unique cDNA reads from the same blood draw were analyzed for two donors (one aged 18 to 30 and one aged 80 or older).

The library relied on 5' RACE. The listed sequencing device is Illumina HiSeq 2500. A second PCR of 7 to 11 cycles was performed with a sample-barcoded 5' primer and a J-beta primer mix. A template-switch 5' adaptor carrying 12 random nucleotides introduced a unique molecular identifier onto each TCR beta cDNA molecule. Each sample yielded at least 3 million CDR3-containing paired-end reads. All of the RNA was converted into first-strand cDNA using the Mint cDNA synthesis kit, with a TRBC-specific oligonucleotide serving as the primer. Following uracil-DNA glycosylase treatment, all cDNA underwent a first 18-cycle PCR with the universal primers M1SS and BC2_uni_R. Per the original workflow: For normalization, 1 million high-quality reads, each with a distinct molecular identifier, were randomly selected from each sample. Instead of being binned into consensus sequences, reads that shared molecular identifiers were thrown out. CDR3 identification, clonotype clustering and error correction used MiTCR with a Q25 quality threshold and the strictest error-elimination algorithm. A nonparametric unseen species model with Euler transformation was used to estimate a lower bound on total TCR beta diversity. TCRdb took the public reads, trimmed them with fastp at Q25, ran MiXCR for clone calling and kept in-frame beta chains. Merged by CDR3 protein, the rows form single entries marked with the most common genes and DNA. The V and J calls and clone size come from TCRdb's table, not from the authors' own analysis. The sample yields roughly 790,000 distinct CDR3 sequences; around 46% were counted once. The ten largest clones represent 20% of the sample.

Including cysteine and phenylalanine, the CDR3 has 13 amino acids. The read is trimmed to its CDR3 DNA, 39 bases read in frame from base 1. The germline V and J ends show losses of 5 bases and 6 bases respectively, and no gene match explains 6 bases of the junction. CDR1 is given as SGHDT and CDR2 as YYEEEE, both from the germline V gene. Overall study results and their limits: There was a strong correlation between observed TCR beta diversity and the percentage of naive T cells measured by flow cytometry. Estimates of total diversity based on one million sequenced T cells were considered lower bounds and underestimates. Since profiling was done on bulk unsorted PBMCs, naive and antigen-experienced compartments could not be conclusively compared. Compared with the aged group, the long-lived group had more naive CD4+ T cells, fewer expanded clones and increased TCR diversity, suggesting age selection. Observed TCR beta diversity per million T cells fell roughly linearly with age, and a significant reduction was already apparent by age roughly 40. The CMV infection status of donors was not known, potentially confounding age-related changes in expanded clonotypes.

Specimen: blood. The V and J genes are TRBV5-6 and TRBJ1-2; 8 bases in the middle match TRBD1. The sequence was obtained from a woman in her sixties in good health. In nucleotide form, the sequence is TGTGCCAGCAGACGACAGGGGACGGATGGCTACACCTTC. It specifies CASRRQGTDGYTF.